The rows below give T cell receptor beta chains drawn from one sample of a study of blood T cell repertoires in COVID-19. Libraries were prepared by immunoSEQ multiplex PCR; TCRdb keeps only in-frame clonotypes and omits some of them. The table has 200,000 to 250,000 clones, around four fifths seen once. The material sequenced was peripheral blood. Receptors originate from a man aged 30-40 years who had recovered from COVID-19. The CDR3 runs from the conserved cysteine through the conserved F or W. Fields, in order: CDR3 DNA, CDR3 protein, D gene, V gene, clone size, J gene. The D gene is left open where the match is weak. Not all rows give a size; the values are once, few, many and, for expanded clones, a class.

cdr3_nt: TGTGCCAGCAGCCCCGTAGCGGGGGCGCCTGGGGCCAACGTCCTGACTTTC; cdr3_aa: CASSPVAGAPGANVLTF; d_call: TRBD2; v_call: TRBV11-2; clone_size: once; j_call: TRBJ2-6
cdr3_nt: TGTGCCAGCAGCTTGGGTCTACTTAGGGGCCCCGGAAACTATGGCTACACCTTC; cdr3_aa: CASSLGLLRGPGNYGYTF; d_call: NA; v_call: TRBV7-6; clone_size: NA; j_call: TRBJ1-2
cdr3_nt: TGTGCCAGTAGGCCCGGACAGGGGGCTTCCCTGAACACTGAAGCTTTCTTT; cdr3_aa: CASRPGQGASLNTEAFF; d_call: TRBD1; v_call: TRBV19; clone_size: NA; j_call: TRBJ1-1
cdr3_nt: TGTGCCAGCTCACCAATGGCGGGGTCATACCAAGAGACCCAGTACTTC; cdr3_aa: CASSPMAGSYQETQYF; d_call: NA; v_call: TRBV18; clone_size: NA; j_call: TRBJ2-5
cdr3_nt: TGCGCCAGCACCCTAAGCCTTATCACCGGGGAGCTGTTTTTT; cdr3_aa: CASTLSLITGELFF; d_call: NA; v_call: TRBV5-1; clone_size: NA; j_call: TRBJ2-2
cdr3_nt: TGTGCCAGCTCACCAACGGGACAGGGCCAAGGGACCCAGTACTTC; cdr3_aa: CASSPTGQGQGTQYF; d_call: TRBD1; v_call: TRBV18; clone_size: NA; j_call: TRBJ2-5
cdr3_nt: TGCGCCAGCAGCCAAGAGAATAGCGGAGATGTAACCTACGAGCAGTACTTC; cdr3_aa: CASSQENSGDVTYEQYF; d_call: NA; v_call: TRBV4-1; clone_size: NA; j_call: TRBJ2-7
cdr3_nt: TGTGCCAGCAGCCAAGATCTCCAGACTAGCGGGTTATATTATAACACCGGGGAGCTGTTTTTT; cdr3_aa: CASSQDLQTSGLYYNTGELFF; d_call: TRBD2; v_call: TRBV3-1/TRBV3-2; clone_size: NA; j_call: TRBJ2-2
cdr3_nt: TGTGCCAGCAGTGTAATGGGGGGACCCTATAATTCACCCCTCCACTTT; cdr3_aa: CASSVMGGPYNSPLHF; d_call: NA; v_call: TRBV28; clone_size: NA; j_call: TRBJ1-6
cdr3_nt: TGTGCCAGCAGTGAATCGGGGGACAGGGTTCAGCCCCAGCATTTT; cdr3_aa: CASSESGDRVQPQHF; d_call: TRBD1; v_call: TRBV25-1; clone_size: NA; j_call: TRBJ1-5
cdr3_nt: TGTGCCAGCAGCTTGGCTAGCGGGGGTCGGTACAATGAGCAGTTCTTC; cdr3_aa: CASSLASGGRYNEQFF; d_call: TRBD2; v_call: TRBV7-2; clone_size: NA; j_call: TRBJ2-1
cdr3_nt: TGTGCCAGCAGCTTAGCTCTACAGCGGGGGGGCAGCGAGCAGTACTTC; cdr3_aa: CASSLALQRGGSEQYF; d_call: TRBD2; v_call: TRBV7-9; clone_size: NA; j_call: TRBJ2-7
cdr3_nt: TGTGCCAGCAGCTTGCTTTCAGGGTTAGATGGCTACACCTTC; cdr3_aa: CASSLLSGLDGYTF; d_call: NA; v_call: TRBV7-9; clone_size: NA; j_call: TRBJ1-2
cdr3_nt: TGTGCCAGTAGTCAGTCTCGCTCTGGGGCCAACGTCCTGACTTTC; cdr3_aa: CASSQSRSGANVLTF; d_call: NA; v_call: TRBV19; clone_size: NA; j_call: TRBJ2-6
cdr3_nt: TGTGCCAGCAGGCGGGACAGGGGGCTCGGCTACACCTTC; cdr3_aa: CASRRDRGLGYTF; d_call: TRBD1; v_call: TRBV3-1/TRBV3-2; clone_size: NA; j_call: TRBJ1-2
cdr3_nt: TGTGCCACGGGGGGGGCGGATGGTGATACGCAGTATTTT; cdr3_aa: CATGGADGDTQYF; d_call: TRBD2; v_call: TRBV2; clone_size: once; j_call: TRBJ2-3
cdr3_nt: TGTGCCAGCAGCGTAGAAGGAGGGGAAGATACGCAGTATTTT; cdr3_aa: CASSVEGGEDTQYF; d_call: NA; v_call: TRBV9; clone_size: NA; j_call: TRBJ2-3